The T cell receptor beta chain described here comes from a study of OX40 agonist ivuxolimab in advanced cancers. The CDR3 loop spans 18 amino acids. Germline loops: CDR1 MGHRA, CDR2 YSYEKL. Trimming stripped 1 base from V and 4 bases from J, with 22 bases between. TCRdb's table, derived via immunoSEQ multiplex PCR, lists solely in-frame clones and lacks some. Of fewer than 100,000 clones detected, around nine tenths appear once; the ten largest clones hold 13%. The receptor comes from an adult with an advanced solid tumor such as melanoma, head and neck, liver or kidney cancer. The starting material was CD4+ or CD8+ T cells sorted from blood, obtained in a trial of the OX40 agonist ivuxolimab. The chain has TRBV4-1 and TRBJ1-2; perhaps TRBD1 as D (5 bases). The CDR3 spells CASSQATGWGPQTYGYTF. CDR3 DNA sequence: TGCGCCAGCAGCCAAGCCACCGGGTGGGGACCGCAAACCTATGGCTACACCTTC.